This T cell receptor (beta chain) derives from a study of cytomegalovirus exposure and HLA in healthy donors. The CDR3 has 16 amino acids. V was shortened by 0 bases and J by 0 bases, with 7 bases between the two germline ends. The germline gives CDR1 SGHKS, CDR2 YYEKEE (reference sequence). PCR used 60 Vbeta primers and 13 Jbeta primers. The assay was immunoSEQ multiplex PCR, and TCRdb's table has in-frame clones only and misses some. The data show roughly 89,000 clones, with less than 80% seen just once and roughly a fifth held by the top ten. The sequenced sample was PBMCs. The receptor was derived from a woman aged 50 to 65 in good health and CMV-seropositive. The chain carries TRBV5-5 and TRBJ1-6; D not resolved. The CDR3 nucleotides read TGTGCCAGCAGCTTGGCGGGGAGCTCCTATAATTCACCCCTCCACTTT. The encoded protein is CASSLAGSSYNSPLHF.